This T cell receptor beta chain stems from a study of blood T cell repertoires in COVID-19. The CDR3 has 15 amino acids. CDR1 MNHNY and CDR2 SVGAGI come from the germline V gene (reference sequence). Trimming removed 6 bases at V and 5 bases at J, with 16 bases between. As processed by the authors: Amplification of reference gene primers was used by the study to estimate nucleated cell counts. Only in-frame clones appear in the TCRdb table, and some are missing; sequencing was by immunoSEQ multiplex PCR. V and J calls and clone size come straight from that table; D and trimming were deduced from the DNA. The sample holds about 61,000 clones, 90% to 95% seen once.

The source is a human donor in a cohort sampled during active COVID-19. The sequenced material came from peripheral blood. The chain employs TRBV6-6 and TRBJ2-2, with a weak D call TRBD1 (6 bases). CDR3 amino acids: CASRYDGQSTGELFF. The CDR3 coding sequence is TGTGCCAGCAGATATGATGGACAGTCGACCGGGGAGCTGTTTTTT.